Following are 28 T cell receptor beta chains from one sample sequenced in a study of immune cell composition in non-small cell lung cancer. Normal lung was sampled as far from the tumour as possible, at least 3 cm. Assay used: immunoSEQ multiplex PCR; TCRdb lists only in-frame clones, some missing. This table holds about 6,800 clones, just under 85% found once. What was sequenced was non-adjacent lung tissue. Receptor source: a human donor with non-small cell lung cancer.

The J gene is TRBJ1-2, the V gene TRBV28; 7 bases line up with TRBD1. The CDR3 runs 13 residues. Germline trimming cut 6 bases from V and 4 bases from J; bases unmatched to any gene: 5. Germline CDR1 reads MDHEN; CDR2 reads SYDVKM. CDR3 DNA sequence: TGTGCCAGCAGGCCAGGACAGGCCTATGGCTACACCTTC. Its translation is CASRPGQAYGYTF.

In its sample, this clone was seen once. The V call is TRBV5-5, the J call TRBJ2-5; D is perhaps TRBD1 (5 bases). The CDR3 is 15 amino acids. V lost 0 bases and J lost 13, with 22 bases in between. CDR1 and CDR2 (germline): SGHKS, YYEKEE (reference sequence). The CDR3 DNA is TGTGCCAGCAGCTTGGCCGGACACCTCAGCCGTTATTTGTACTTC. Its protein is CASSLAGHLSRYLYF.

The chain links TRBV5-4 to TRBJ2-5, with 7 bases fitting TRBD2. V was clipped by 7 bases and J by 1 base; unmatched bases: 7. The CDR3 has 14 residues. Germline V gene data show CDR1 as SGHNT and CDR2 as YYREEE (reference sequence). CDR3 sequence: CASGLWGGQETQYF. CDR3 sequence (DNA): TGTGCCAGCGGGTTGTGGGGGGGCCAAGAGACCCAGTACTTC.

The chain employs TRBV9 and TRBJ2-5; no clear D. Germline V gene lookup returns CDR1 SGDLS and CDR2 YYNGEE. Trimming shortened V by 2 bases and J by 5 bases, and 16 bases separated the two germline ends. CDR3 size: 15 residues. The CDR3 region is CASSVAGSQRETQYF. The CDR3 region has the DNA TGTGCCAGCAGCGTCGCCGGGTCCCAAAGGGAGACCCAGTACTTC. The complete variable domain, with remaining parts taken from reference TRBV9 and TRBJ2-5, reads DSGVTQTPKHLITATGQRVTLRCSPRSGDLSVYWYQQSLDQGLQFLIQYYNGEERAKGNILERFSAQQFPDLHSELNLSSLELGDSALYFCASSVAGSQRETQYFGPGTRLLVL.

V usage is TRBV11-2 and J usage is TRBJ1-1, with 9 bases matching TRBD1. The CDR3 spans 17 residues. V shed 1 base, J shed 0 bases, and the junction held 6 bases outside the gene matches. CDR1 and CDR2 (germline): SGHAT, FQNNGV. The CDR3 sequence is CASSLGVGQGMNTEAFF. The CDR3, as DNA: TGTGCCAGCAGCTTAGGGGTGGGACAGGGAATGAACACTGAAGCTTTCTTT.

The chain employs TRBV6-1 and TRBJ2-1, with 7 nucleotides matching TRBD1. Germline CDR1 reads MNHNS; CDR2 reads SASEGT. CDR3 size: 15 residues. J was trimmed by 0 bases and V by 7 bases; bases with no gene match: 6. CDR3 loop: CASTTDRFSYNEQFF. In DNA form, the CDR3 reads TGTGCCAGCACCACGGACAGGTTCTCCTACAATGAGCAGTTCTTC.

The chain recombines TRBV6-5 with TRBJ1-4; perhaps TRBD1 as D (5 bases). This CDR3 comprises 15 residues. V shed 3 bases and J shed 4 bases, with 12 bases lying between them. Germline loops: CDR1 MNHEY, CDR2 SVGAGI. CDR3 in DNA: TGTGCCAGCAGTTATGACGGGGGGGTTAATGAAAAACTGTTTTTT. This sequence encodes CASSYDGGVNEKLFF.

This sequence joins TRBV5-8 and TRBJ1-2; 7 nucleotides align to TRBD1. Germline V gene sequence: CDR1 SGHTS, CDR2 YDEGEE. The ends lost 10 bases at V and 9 bases at J; junction bases unmatched: 15. This CDR3 is 13 amino acids long. The CDR3 region has the DNA TGTGCCCGAACAGGGGAGTCCTCTATACGCTACACCTTC. Residues: CARTGESSIRYTF.

The rearrangement joins TRBV5-1 to TRBJ2-3; 10 nucleotides line up with TRBD1. The germline V gene has CDR1 SGHRS and CDR2 YFSETQ. The CDR3 sequence is 16 residues long. Trimming removed 2 bases from V and 5 bases from J; junction bases left unmatched: 8. Here the CDR3 reads CASSLLGTGAEDTQYF. The CDR3 bases are TGCGCCAGCAGCTTACTCGGGACAGGGGCGGAAGATACGCAGTATTTT.

This chain links TRBV21-1 with TRBJ2-5; TRBD2, the table's D call, lacks a check against the DNA. TRBV21-1 is deemed a pseudogene. CDR3 length: 20 amino acids. The CDR3 DNA follows: TGTGCCAGCAGCAAAGGGATCAAACTAGCGGGGGGGTCAGGCGAAGGGACCCAGTACTTC. It translates to CASSKGIKLAGGSGEGTQYF.

The V and J genes are TRBV19 and TRBJ2-7; possible D gene TRBD1, 5 bases. CDR3 length: 14 residues. Trimming pared 4 bases from V and 2 bases from J, leaving 12 bases between. Germline V gives CDR1 LNHDA, CDR2 SQIVND (reference sequence). The CDR3 here is CASSRQGVTYEQYF. The CDR3 region has the DNA TGTGCCAGTAGTAGGCAGGGCGTCACCTACGAGCAGTACTTC. The variable domain in full, completed from reference TRBV19 and TRBJ2-7, reads DGGITQSPKYLFRKEGQNVTLSCEQNLNHDAMYWYRQDPGQGLRLIYYSQIVNDFQKGDIAEGYSVSREKKESFPLTVTSAQKNPTAFYLCASSRQGVTYEQYFGPGTRLTVT.

The chain links TRBV4-3 to TRBJ1-3; tentative D call: TRBD1 (6 bases). The V end lost 4 bases, the J end lost 5 bases, and 15 bases lay between the germline ends. This CDR3 has 15 amino acids. The germline gives CDR1 LGHNA, CDR2 YSLEER. The CDR3 reads CASSRLWGGRNTIYF. The DNA of the CDR3 is TGCGCCAGCAGCCGGTTATGGGGGGGGCGAAACACCATATATTTT.

The V gene is TRBV19, the J gene TRBJ2-2; D is unresolved. The V and J ends lost 2 bases and 2 bases respectively, with 6 bases between them. This CDR3 is built from 14 residues. Germline V lookup: CDR1 LNHDA, CDR2 SQIVND (reference sequence). CDR3 sequence reads: CASSIHPNTGELFF. The DNA for the CDR3 is TGTGCCAGTAGTATACATCCTAACACCGGGGAGCTGTTTTTT.

This chain links TRBV4-3 with TRBJ2-5; possibly TRBD1 for D (6 bases). The germline V and J ends were trimmed by 0 bases and 5 bases, with 22 bases remaining between them. Germline V gives CDR1 LGHNA, CDR2 YSLEER. This CDR3 region has 18 residues. CDR3 DNA: TGCGCCAGCAGCCAAGATAAAAGATCACAGGGAGTGGAGGAGACCCAGTACTTC. It specifies CASSQDKRSQGVEETQYF.

The chain uses TRBV5-5 and TRBJ2-3; D is perhaps TRBD2 (6 bases). The germline gives CDR1 SGHKS, CDR2 YYEKEE (reference sequence). The CDR3 covers 13 residues. V lost 4 bases and J lost 5, with 11 bases in between. CDR3 in amino acids: CASSPGVEDTQYF. The DNA of the CDR3 is TGTGCCAGCAGCCCGGGGGTGGAAGATACGCAGTATTTT.

The J gene is TRBJ2-7, the V gene TRBV5-6, with D possibly matching TRBD2 (7 bases). This CDR3 has 15 residues. Germline CDR1 is SGHDT and CDR2 is YYEEEE. With 3 bases removed from V and 5 bases from J, the gap between germline ends came to 18 bases. The chain's CDR3 is CASSSLGGRVNEQYF. CDR3 nucleotides: TGTGCCAGCAGCTCCCTGGGGGGGCGAGTCAACGAGCAGTACTTC.

Concerning this clone itself: Germline and junction disagree at one end, which may indicate a read error. The V call is TRBV11-3, the J call TRBJ2-5; D may be TRBD1 or TRBD2 (6 bases each). This CDR3 is built from 15 residues. Germline CDR1 reads SGHNT; CDR2 reads YENEEA. This CDR3 reads CASRLDRGGAGTQYF. The CDR3 DNA follows: TGTGCCAGCAGGTTAGATAGAGGGGGAGCGGGGACCCAGTACTTC. The whole variable domain, remainder taken from reference TRBV11-3 and TRBJ2-5, is EAGVVQSPRYKIIEKKQPVAFWCNPISGHNTLYWYLQNLGQGPELLIRYENEEAVDDSQLPKDRFSAERLKGVDSTLKIQPAELGDSAVYLCASRLDRGGAGTQYFGPGTRLLVL.

The chain couples TRBV5-1 to TRBJ1-6, with 7 positions matching TRBD1. The CDR3 length is 14 residues. CDR1 SGHRS and CDR2 YFSETQ come from the germline V gene. The junction had 7 bases not matched to a gene; V was cut back by 6 bases and J by 7 bases. CDR3 nucleotide sequence: TGCGCCAGCACAGAACCAGGGGGGAATTCACCCCTCCACTTT. Encoded protein: CASTEPGGNSPLHF.

The chain is built from TRBV5-1 and TRBJ2-5; 8 bases line up with TRBD2. CDR3 length equals 14 residues. Looked up from germline, CDR1 is SGHRS and CDR2 is YFSETQ. J lost 5 bases, V lost 5 bases, and 8 bases had no gene match. CDR3 bases: TGCGCCAGCAGTAGGTCAGCGGGGGATGAGACCCAGTACTTC. Its translation is CASSRSAGDETQYF. The full variable domain, completed using reference TRBV5-1 and TRBJ2-5, is KAGVTQTPRYLIKTRGQQVTLSCSPISGHRSVSWYQQTPGQGLQFLFEYFSETQRNKGNFPGRFSGRQFSNSRSEMNVSTLELGDSALYLCASSRSAGDETQYFGPGTRLLVL.

There are a few counts of this clone. In the same sample, other DNA sequences code for this CDR3. The chain has TRBV19 and TRBJ2-7; 7 positions match TRBD1. CDR1 LNHDA and CDR2 SQIVND come from the germline V gene (reference sequence). The CDR3 length is 14 residues. V trimming: 1 base; J trimming: 3 bases; junction bases outside the gene matches: 3. CDR3 nucleotides: TGTGCCAGTAGTATAGTGGCAGGGGGCTACGAGCAGTACTTC. It yields the protein CASSIVAGGYEQYF.

The chain joins TRBV19 to TRBJ1-4; TRBD1 is a possible D gene (5 bases). V dropped 5 bases and J dropped 8 bases, with 15 bases sitting between them. Looked up from germline, CDR1 is LNHDA and CDR2 is SQIVND (reference sequence). This CDR3 spans 14 amino acids. The CDR3 loop reads CASSVGTIYEKLFF. In nucleotides, the CDR3 is TGTGCCAGTAGTGTTGGGACGATCTACGAAAAACTGTTTTTT.

V gene TRBV5-5 combines with J gene TRBJ2-7; TRBD1 is a possible D gene (6 bases). The CDR3 has 14 amino acids. The germline V gene has CDR1 SGHKS and CDR2 YYEKEE (reference sequence). Trimming pared 4 bases from V and 4 bases from J, leaving 15 bases between. The CDR3 DNA reads as TGTGCCAGCAGCCCAGCATGGACAGATTACGAGCAGTACTTC. Its translation is CASSPAWTDYEQYF. Filled out from reference TRBV5-5 and TRBJ2-7, the complete variable domain reads DAGVTQSPTHLIKTRGQQVTLRCSPISGHKSVSWYQQVLGQGPQFIFQYYEKEERGRGNFPDRFSARQFPNYSSELNVNALLLGDSALYLCASSPAWTDYEQYFGPGTRLTVT.

The rearrangement links TRBV27 to TRBJ2-7, with D perhaps matching TRBD1 (6 bases). Germline V gene lookup returns CDR1 MNHEY and CDR2 SMNVEV (reference sequence). This CDR3 has 14 residues. V shed 5 bases and J shed 0 bases, with 11 bases lying between them. The CDR3 coding sequence is TGTGCCAGCAGTGCCCGGGACATCTCCTACGAGCAGTACTTC. Protein: CASSARDISYEQYF.

The chain uses TRBV20-1 and TRBJ2-1; D uncertain. The CDR3 runs 11 residues. Germline assignment: CDR1 DFQATT and CDR2 SNEGSKA (reference sequence). Deletions cut 6 bases from V and 13 bases from J, with 16 bases between. CDR3 in DNA: TGCAGTGCCCTGGACCTGGAATCCCAGTTCTTC. Translating gives CSALDLESQFF.

The chain uses TRBV7-2 and TRBJ1-1; unclear D gene. Trimming shortened V by 1 base and J by 5 bases, and 8 bases separated the two germline ends. CDR3 size: 13 residues. Germline CDR1 SGHTA, CDR2 FQGNSA. CDR3: CASSLGIATEAFF. CDR3 nucleotides: TGTGCCAGCAGCTTAGGTATTGCGACTGAAGCTTTCTTT.

J is TRBJ1-1 and V is TRBV7-2, with D tentatively TRBD1 (6 bases). The germline V gene encodes CDR1 SGHTA and CDR2 FQGNSA. Deletions cut 5 bases from V and 6 bases from J, with 19 bases between. This CDR3 region has 15 residues. The CDR3 DNA reads as TGTGCCAGCAGCCCTCCGGACAGAAGTACAGCTGAAGCTTTCTTT. This translates into CASSPPDRSTAEAFF.

The gene calls are TRBV28 and TRBJ1-2; 7 bases align to TRBD1. The CDR3 sequence is 16 residues long. The germline CDR1 and CDR2 sequences are MDHEN and SYDVKM. The V segment lost 5 bases and the J segment 5 bases; nucleotides outside the gene matches: 14. The CDR3 nucleotides read TGTGCCAGCAGTGCTGGACAGGCTCATTCTTCGTATGGCTACACCTTC. This sequence encodes CASSAGQAHSSYGYTF.

The chain is built from TRBV5-1 and TRBJ1-2, with a weak D call TRBD1 (6 bases). Trimming took 0 bases from V and 1 from J, leaving 7 bases between them. The CDR3 has 14 amino acids. The germline CDR1 and CDR2 sequences are SGHRS and YFSETQ. The CDR3 DNA reads TGCGCCAGCAGCTTGGAGGGGGTTAACTATGGCTACACCTTC. It is translated as CASSLEGVNYGYTF. The entire variable domain, with the rest obtained from reference TRBV5-1 and TRBJ1-2, is as follows: KAGVTQTPRYLIKTRGQQVTLSCSPISGHRSVSWYQQTPGQGLQFLFEYFSETQRNKGNFPGRFSGRQFSNSRSEMNVSTLELGDSALYLCASSLEGVNYGYTFGSGTRLTVV.